This T cell receptor beta chain was recovered during a study of CD8+CD57+ T cells in acquired aplastic anemia. As for the study in general: Isolated CD4+ and CD8+ cells, once sorted, yielded DNA averaging around 3 ug.

CDR3 and TCR beta VDJ profiling relied on genomic DNA as the template. TCRdb analysed the reads with MiXCR anew, one entry per CDR3 protein. The sample records 200,000 to 250,000 distinct CDR3 sequences, about 62% being singletons. Whole-study results and caveats: Found in both controls and patients were almost 30 CD8+ CDR3 sequences.

CDR1 and CDR2 (germline): ENHRY, SYGVKD. V lost 6 bases and J lost 3, with 6 bases in between. The CDR3 has 11 residues. Sequencing involved patients with CD8+CD57+ cell expansion previously shown by flow cytometry. Patients, without exception, had severe acquired aplastic anemia. Blood came from patients not yet given any therapy. To note about this clonotype: Its antigen is not known.

The J gene is TRBJ2-7, the V gene TRBV10-3, with unresolved D. Specimen: sorted CD4+, CD8+, or CD8+CD57+ T cells (not recorded which) from PBMCs. This receptor was identified in a human donor with aplastic anemia. The CDR3 nucleotides are TGTGCCATCAGCGATAACTACGAGCAGTACTTC. Translation: CAISDNYEQYF.